The rows below give T cell receptor beta chains drawn from one sample of a study of blood T cell repertoires in COVID-19. Here immunoSEQ multiplex PCR was the method, and the copy in TCRdb shows in-frame clones only, minus some. The sample contains about 90,000 clones, approximately 87% of which appear only once. The sequenced sample was peripheral blood. These receptors all stem from a human donor in a cohort sampled during active COVID-19. Each CDR3 is given with its conserved first and last residue. Fields, in order: J gene, clone size, V gene, D gene, CDR3 DNA, CDR3 protein. A D gene is named only where the DNA matches it firmly. The listing skips clone size in some rows; elsewhere it reads once, few, many or a size class.

>TRBJ2-7|-|TRBV28|-
TGTGCCAGCAGTTCGGGGGGGACAGGGAGACACGAGCAGTACTTC
CASSSGGTGRHEQYF
>TRBJ1-5|-|TRBV29-1|TRBD1
TGCAGCGCTAAACAGGGGGTGGATCAGCCCCAGCATTTT
CSAKQGVDQPQHF
>TRBJ2-3|-|TRBV11-2|-
TGTGCCAGCAGTTCACGACAGGCTAGCACAGATACGCAGTATTTT
CASSSRQASTDTQYF
>TRBJ1-2|-|TRBV6-5|TRBD1
TGTGCCAGCAGTTCAACAGGGGTTGGCTACACCTTC
CASSSTGVGYTF
>TRBJ2-2|-|TRBV19|TRBD1
TGTGCCAGTAGTTACGGAACGGGACAGGTTGGCGGGGAGCTGTTTTTT
CASSYGTGQVGGELFF
>TRBJ1-2|-|TRBV2|TRBD1
TGTGCCAGCGGGTCGGGACAGACCTATGGCTACACCTTC
CASGSGQTYGYTF
>TRBJ1-2|-|TRBV2|-
TGTGCCAGCAGTGAATTCAGGAGGAGCTACACCTTC
CASSEFRRSYTF
>TRBJ2-1|-|TRBV5-5|TRBD1
TGTGCCAGCAGCTTCCGCCTTCAGGGGGATTCCAATGAGCAGTTCTTC
CASSFRLQGDSNEQFF
>TRBJ1-2|-|TRBV7-3|-
TGTGCCAGCAGCTTAACGCGGGCAGGAGTCTATGGCTACACCTTC
CASSLTRAGVYGYTF
>TRBJ2-5|-|TRBV5-1|-
TGCGCCAGCAGTGAGGCGAAACAAGAGACCCAGTACTTC
CASSEAKQETQYF
>TRBJ2-1|few|TRBV24-1|TRBD1
TGTGCCACCAGTGATGTCCGGGACAGGGTATCCAATGAGCAGTTCTTC
CATSDVRDRVSNEQFF
>TRBJ1-5|-|TRBV5-1|-
TGCGCCAGCAGCTTGGCTGGGGCGAGTAGCAATCAGCCCCAGCATTTT
CASSLAGASSNQPQHF
>TRBJ1-4|few|TRBV7-2|TRBD1
TGTGCCAGCAGACGACAGGGGGCTAATGAAAAACTGTTTTTT
CASRRQGANEKLFF
>TRBJ1-2|once|TRBV28|TRBD1
TGTGCCAGCAGACGAGGCGGGACAGGGCGCAACTATGGCTACACCTTC
CASRRGGTGRNYGYTF
>TRBJ1-6|-|TRBV27|-
TGTGCCAGCAGTTCAGACAGCCGAAATAATTCACCCCTCCACTTT
CASSSDSRNNSPLHF
>TRBJ2-2|-|TRBV30|-
TGTGCCTGGAGTGTGGGAGTATCCGGGGAGCTGTTTTTT
CAWSVGVSGELFF
>TRBJ2-2|-|TRBV28|-
TGTGCCAGCAGTTTACTTTCCGGGGAGCTGTTTTTT
CASSLLSGELFF
>TRBJ2-1|-|TRBV6-5|-
TGTGCCAGCAGTCTTGGAGGTCAGCGACTGAATGAGCAGTTCTTC
CASSLGGQRLNEQFF
>TRBJ2-5|once|TRBV7-6|TRBD2
TGTGCCAGCAGCGACCGACTAGCGGGGGGCGGAGAGACCCAGTACTTC
CASSDRLAGGGETQYF
>TRBJ2-3|-|TRBV7-2|-
TGTGCCAGCAGCTTAAACGCGGGTAGCACAGATACGCAGTATTTT
CASSLNAGSTDTQYF
>TRBJ1-2|-|TRBV28|-
TGTGCCAGCAGTTTACTCAGGGGTGAGGGCTACACCTTC
CASSLLRGEGYTF
>TRBJ2-1|-|TRBV9|-
TGTGCCAGCAGCGTGGACAGCTACAATGAGCAGTTCTTC
CASSVDSYNEQFF
>TRBJ1-6|-|TRBV10-3|TRBD1
TGTGCCATCAGGGGGACAGATAATTCACCCCTCCACTTT
CAIRGTDNSPLHF
>TRBJ2-1|-|TRBV7-7|TRBD2
TGTGCTAGCAGCCCAGGACTAGCGGGAACCAATGAGCAGTTCTTC
CASSPGLAGTNEQFF
>TRBJ2-2|-|TRBV6-5|-
TGTGCCAGCAGTACGGGTCCCACCGGGGAGCTGTTTTTT
CASSTGPTGELFF
>TRBJ2-1|-|TRBV5-1|-
TGCGCCAGCAGCTTGGCCAGGAATGAGCAGTTCTTC
CASSLARNEQFF
>TRBJ1-1|once|TRBV14|-
TGTGCCAGCAGCCAAGAAATAACTGAAGCTTTCTTT
CASSQEITEAFF
>TRBJ2-5|-|TRBV5-1|TRBD2
TGCGCCAGCAGCCCTAGCGGGGGGAATCAAGAGACCCAGTACTTC
CASSPSGGNQETQYF
>TRBJ1-5|-|TRBV12-5|-
TGTGCTAGTGGAACGGGACAAAATAGCAATCAGCCCCAGCATTTT
CASGTGQNSNQPQHF
>TRBJ1-4|-|TRBV28|-
TGTGCCAGCAGTTTGATACAGGCTAATGAAAAACTGTTTTTT
CASSLIQANEKLFF
>TRBJ2-5|few|TRBV6-5|TRBD1
TGTGCCAGCAGTCAGGGGGATCGAGGAGAGACCCAGTACTTC
CASSQGDRGETQYF
>TRBJ2-5|-|TRBV5-6|-
TGTGCCAGCAGCTTGGATTCGGGAGAGACCCAGTACTTC
CASSLDSGETQYF
>TRBJ1-1|-|TRBV7-9|TRBD1
TGTGCCAGCAGGGGGTGGACAGGGGACACTGAAGCTTTCTTT
CASRGWTGDTEAFF
>TRBJ2-1|once|TRBV7-3|TRBD2
TGTGCCAGCAGCATAAGTGGGACTAGCGGAAACAATGAGCAGTTCTTC
CASSISGTSGNNEQFF
>TRBJ1-1|-|TRBV7-2|-
TGTGCCAGCAGCTTCGTACAGGGTTTCGAAGCTTTCTTT
CASSFVQGFEAFF
>TRBJ2-2|many|TRBV2|-
TGTGCCAGCAGGGAGGGTGGGACCGGGGAGCTGTTTTTT
CASREGGTGELFF
>TRBJ1-2|-|TRBV19|TRBD1
TGTGCCAGTAGGATAAACAGGGGGCCGCAAAACTATGGCTACACCTTC
CASRINRGPQNYGYTF